This T cell receptor beta chain was documented in a study of blood T cell repertoires in COVID-19. Overall study context: Samples representing acute and convalescent COVID-19 were sourced from the United States, Italy and Spain. PBMCs, B-cell-depleted T cells, or T cells provided the cDNA or gDNA that made up the material.

As originally analysed: Amplification with reference gene primers provided the estimates of nucleated cell counts. Here immunoSEQ multiplex PCR was the method, and the copy in TCRdb shows in-frame clones only, minus some. V, J and clone size were drawn from that table, and D and trimming were deduced from the DNA. The sample has 300,000 to 400,000 clones, 65% to 90% seen once. The CDR3 length is 14 residues. CDR1 GTSNPN and CDR2 SVGIG come from the germline V gene (reference sequence). Trimming removed 3 bases from V and 1 base from J, with 12 bases in between. This clone came up once. This clonotype was sampled from a human donor in a cohort sampled during active COVID-19. Sequenced input: peripheral blood. The J gene is TRBJ1-1, the V gene TRBV30; a possible D gene is TRBD1 (5 bases). CDR3 region: CAWRSRGGNTEAFF. DNA of the CDR3: TGTGCCTGGAGGAGTAGGGGCGGGAACACTGAAGCTTTCTTT.